This TCR beta chain appears in the sequencing data of a study of shared clonotypes between healthy human individuals. Some clones are missing from TCRdb's copy, which holds only in-frame ones; the method was immunoSEQ multiplex PCR. The data contain about 2,100,000 clones, under 95% of them singletons. For this clone: Its target is unknown.

The study's findings and limits: Non-shared clonotypes displayed generation probabilities falling below those of clonotypes present in all four donors. A small donor pool kept down the genetic and exposure-history diversity that was represented.

Germline values: CDR1 MDHEN, CDR2 SYDVKM. V was shortened by 5 bases and J by 8 bases, with 12 bases between the two germline ends. CDR3 length: 13 amino acids. In the naive CD8 group, cells lacked CD45RO and were positively selected for CCR7, so terminally differentiated effector memory CD45RA+ cells were left out. The rearrangement joins TRBV28 to TRBJ1-4; D gene unclear. The clonotype originates from a man younger than 35 in good health. Some clones in this sample may be carry-over from other donors' samples. The sample consisted of naive CD8+ T cells from PBMCs. CDR3 nucleotide sequence: TGTGCCAGCAGTCCCTCAGGCTACGAAAAACTGTTTTTT. Its translation is CASSPSGYEKLFF.